The entry that follows covers one TCR beta chain sequence. CDR1 is SGHTA and CDR2 is FQGNSA in the germline V gene. This CDR3 spans 16 amino acids. Unmatched junction bases numbered 8, after V lost 2 bases and J lost 2 bases. Source study methods: Estimation of nucleated cell counts relied on the amplification of reference gene primers. Data came from immunoSEQ multiplex PCR; TCRdb stores just in-frame clones and leaves some out. The V and J calls and clone size come from that table; D and trimming were worked out from the DNA. The sample lists 25,000 to 35,000 clones, 60% to 85% occurring once. This sample was included in a study of blood T cell repertoires in COVID-19. Study-level background: Sites across the United States, Italy and Spain contributed samples from acute and convalescent COVID-19.

The chain carries TRBV7-2 and TRBJ2-5, with 7 bases matching TRBD1. The sample taken for sequencing was peripheral blood. The sequence came from a woman aged 70-85 years with active or convalescent COVID-19. The CDR3: CASSLLGDRAQETQYF. The CDR3 DNA reads TGTGCCAGCAGCTTATTGGGAGACAGGGCACAAGAGACCCAGTACTTC.